Each of the 15 T cell receptor beta chains below was sequenced from the same sample in a study of tumor and adjacent non-tumor tissue in lung cancer. TCRbeta libraries were built with three rounds of nested PCR, modified from ARM-PCR. TCRdb reprocessed the multiplex PCR reads with MiXCR, giving one entry per CDR3 protein. The repertoire holds tens of thousands of distinct CDR3 sequences, with around 77% as singletons. No cell sorting was done before RNA was extracted from the tissue. Input material: lung tumor tissue. The receptors stem from a woman aged 45-65 years with non-small cell lung cancer.

Details on this clonotype: At one end the junction does not follow the germline gene, possibly because of a read error. The chain links TRBV6-1 to TRBJ2-7, with D uncertain. The CDR3 extends over 16 amino acids. Germline V gene lookup returns CDR1 MNHNS and CDR2 SASEGT. CDR3 amino acids: CASSEKTPTGSYEQYF. In DNA, the CDR3 is TGTGCTAGCAGTGAAAAAACCCCAACTGGTTCCTACGAGCAGTACTTC.

In the case of this clonotype: A much larger clone differs from this one at a single base, so this may be a read error. The V gene is TRBV7-9, the J gene TRBJ2-5; 8 bases align to TRBD1. V lost 2 bases, J lost 3 bases, and 2 bases stayed unmatched. CDR3 length: 14 residues. Germline V gene sequence: CDR1 SEHNR, CDR2 FQNEAQ (reference sequence). The CDR3 region is CASSLIQGEETQYF. DNA of the CDR3: TGTGCCAGCAGCTTAATACAGGGGGAAGAGACCCAGTACTTC.

As to this clonotype: Relative to the germline gene, one junction end is altered; a read error may explain this. J is TRBJ1-2 and V is TRBV5-6; unclear D gene. Germline V gene data show CDR1 as SGHDT and CDR2 as YYEEEE. The CDR3 spans 14 residues. This chain's CDR3 is CASSLGSPIYDYTF. The CDR3 DNA is TGTGCCAGCAGCTTGGGAAGCCCCATTTATGACTACACCTTC.

With respect to this clonotype: One end of the junction is discordant with germline, which a read error may explain. The chain has TRBV6-1 and TRBJ1-4; 11 bases match TRBD1. The germline gives CDR1 MNHNS, CDR2 SASEGT. The CDR3 is 13 residues long. The CDR3 coding sequence is TGTGCCGGCAGGACAGGGGGCAAGGAAATACTGTTTTTT. This encodes CAGRTGGKEILFF.

This sequence joins TRBV7-8 and TRBJ1-2; D is unresolved. The CDR3 covers 14 residues. Germline V lookup: CDR1 SGHVS, CDR2 FQNEAQ. The V end was cut by 0 bases, the J end by 5 bases, with 10 bases between. CDR3 sequence reads: CASSLAWVGYGYTF. The CDR3 nucleotides read TGTGCCAGCAGCTTAGCGTGGGTGGGTTATGGCTACACCTTC. The full variable domain, rest sourced from reference TRBV7-8 and TRBJ1-2, is GAGVSQSPRYKVAKRGQDVALRCDPISGHVSLFWYQQALGQGPEFLTYFQNEAQLDKSGLPSDRFFAERPEGSVSTLKIQRTQQEDSAVYLCASSLAWVGYGYTFGSGTRLTVV.

This clonotype was observed many times. The V call is TRBV14, the J call TRBJ1-1; no firm D call. The germline CDR1 and CDR2 sequences are SGHDN and FVKESK. CDR3 length equals 13 residues. Trimming shortened V by 3 bases and J by 4 bases, and 9 bases separated the two germline ends. CDR3 sequence reads: CASSQQTGTEAFF. CDR3 in DNA: TGTGCCAGCAGCCAGCAGACGGGCACTGAAGCTTTCTTT.

This clonotype was recorded a few times. The J gene is TRBJ2-1, the V gene TRBV5-4; 13 nucleotides agree with TRBD2. This CDR3 region has 16 residues. Germline CDR1 SGHNT, CDR2 YYREEE (reference sequence). CDR3 DNA sequence: TGTGACGGCAGCTTGGGCGGACTAGCGGGGGACAATGAGCAGTTCTTC. Amino acids: CDGSLGGLAGDNEQFF.

Concerning this clonotype itself: Its ends do not fully match the called genes, so a read error is possible. This sequence joins TRBV4-1 and TRBJ2-7; D not certain. CDR1 is MGHRA and CDR2 is YSYEKL in the germline V gene. CDR3 length: 15 residues. The CDR3 here is CASTQWSSRLDEQYF. CDR3 DNA sequence: TGCGCCAGCACCCAATGGTCATCTCGCCTCGACGAACAGTACTTC.

This clonotype was seen a few times. A read error may explain this, as a much larger clone is one base away. J is TRBJ2-3 and V is TRBV20-1; D gene uncertain. Germline lookup yields CDR1 DFQATT and CDR2 SNEGSKA (reference sequence). V was pared by 4 bases and J by 6 bases, with 11 bases between. The CDR3 consists of 12 residues. CDR3 amino acids: CSANDGLDTQYF. The CDR3 DNA reads TGCAGTGCTAACGATGGGTTGGATACGCAGTATTTT.

A word on this clonotype: No conserved phenylalanine or tryptophan is present at the end of the CDR3, so a read error is the likely explanation. The limits of the CDR3 on the DNA are not certain, so only TCRdb's listed CDR3 is given. This sequence joins TRBV11-1 and TRBJ1-1; the table's D call TRBD1 went unverified against the DNA. Germline-derived CDR1 and CDR2 are SGHAT and FQDESV (reference sequence). The CDR3 is 13 residues long, counting both termini. CDR3 region: CASSLQGDTEAFI.

On this clonotype: A read error may produce the germline difference seen at one junction end. This chain connects TRBV11-2 to TRBJ2-7; the D is unclear. The CDR3 consists of 14 residues. The germline gives CDR1 SGHAT, CDR2 FQNNGV. CDR3 sequence reads: CARSLDSVSYEQYF. The CDR3 DNA follows: TGTGCCAGGAGCCTAGATTCCGTAAGCTACGAGCAATACTTC. The full variable domain, completed using reference TRBV11-2 and TRBJ2-7, is EAGVAQSPRYKIIEKRQSVAFWCNPISGHATLYWYQQILGQGPKLLIQFQNNGVVDDSQLPKDRFSAERLKGVDSTLKIQPAKLEDSAVYLCARSLDSVSYEQYFGPGTRLTVT.

Comment on this clonotype: This could be a read error, since a much larger clone is one nucleotide away. V gene TRBV28 combines with J gene TRBJ1-1; D may be TRBD1 (6 bases). The CDR3 sequence is 15 residues long. Per the germline V gene, CDR1 is MDHEN and CDR2 is SYDVKM. Here the CDR3 reads CASSTDRTQNIEAFF. DNA of the CDR3: TGTGCCAGCAGCACTGACAGGACGCAGAACATTGAAGCTTTCTTT.

The chain carries TRBV29-1 and TRBJ2-1; D not certain. In germline, CDR1 is SQVTM, CDR2 ANQGSEA. This CDR3 has 12 amino acids. The ends were cut back, 5 bases at V and 10 bases at J, with 15 bases in the middle. As DNA, the CDR3 is TGCAGCGTTAGCATCTCACACAGCGAGCAGTTCTTC. Protein product: CSVSISHSEQFF.

On this clonotype itself: A much bigger clone sits one base away, suggesting this may be a read error. The chain links TRBV28 to TRBJ2-2; TRBD2 matches 9 bases. The CDR3 has 14 amino acids. In germline, CDR1 is MDHEN, CDR2 SYDVKM. The CDR3 bases are TGTGCCAGCAGTTTCCTAGCGGGGACCGGGGTGCTGTTTTTT. This encodes CASSFLAGTGVLFF.

A word on this clonotype: The missing conserved phenylalanine or tryptophan at the end of this CDR3 makes a read error likely. The DNA is left out, because the CDR3 cannot be placed on it with certainty; the CDR3 is given as TCRdb lists it. The V gene is TRBV29-1, the J gene TRBJ2-5; the table's D gene call, TRBD2, was not cross checked with the DNA. The CDR3 is 15 residues long, ends included. Germline CDR1 reads SQVTM; CDR2 reads ANQGSEA. The CDR3 is CSVEAPRGSQETQYL.